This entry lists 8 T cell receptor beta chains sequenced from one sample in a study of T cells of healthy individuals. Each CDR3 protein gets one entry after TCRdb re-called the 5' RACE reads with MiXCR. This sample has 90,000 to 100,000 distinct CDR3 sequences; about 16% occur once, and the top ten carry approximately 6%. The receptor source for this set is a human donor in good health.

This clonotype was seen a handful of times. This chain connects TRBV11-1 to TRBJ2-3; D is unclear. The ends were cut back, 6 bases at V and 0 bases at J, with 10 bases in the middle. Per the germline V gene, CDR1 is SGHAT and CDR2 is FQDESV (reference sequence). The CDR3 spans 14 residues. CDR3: CASRSELSTDTQYF. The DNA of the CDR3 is TGTGCCAGCAGATCTGAACTCAGCACAGATACGCAGTATTTT. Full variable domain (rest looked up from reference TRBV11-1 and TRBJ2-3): EAEVAQSPRYKITEKSQAVAFWCDPISGHATLYWYRQILGQGPELLVQFQDESVVDDSQLPKDRFSAERLKGVDSTLKIQPAELGDSAMYLCASRSELSTDTQYFGPGTRLTVL.

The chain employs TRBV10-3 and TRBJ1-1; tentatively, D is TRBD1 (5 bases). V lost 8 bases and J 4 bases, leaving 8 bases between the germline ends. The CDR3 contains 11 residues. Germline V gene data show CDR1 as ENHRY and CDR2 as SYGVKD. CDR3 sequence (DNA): TGTGCCATCGGGGGTGGCACTGAAGCTTTCTTT. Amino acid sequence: CAIGGGTEAFF.

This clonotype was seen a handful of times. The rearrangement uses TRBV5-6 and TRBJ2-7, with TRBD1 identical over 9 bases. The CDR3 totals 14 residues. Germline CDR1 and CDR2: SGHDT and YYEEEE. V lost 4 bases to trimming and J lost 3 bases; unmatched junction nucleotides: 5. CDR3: CASSVGQGIYEQYF. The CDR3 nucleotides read TGTGCCAGCAGCGTGGGACAGGGTATCTACGAGCAGTACTTC.

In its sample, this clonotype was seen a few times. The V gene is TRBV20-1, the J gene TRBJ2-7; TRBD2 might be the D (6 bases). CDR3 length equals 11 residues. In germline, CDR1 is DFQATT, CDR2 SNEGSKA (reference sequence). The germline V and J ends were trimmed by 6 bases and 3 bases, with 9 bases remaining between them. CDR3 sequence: CSARESYEQYF. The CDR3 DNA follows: TGCAGTGCCCGGGAGAGCTACGAGCAGTACTTC.

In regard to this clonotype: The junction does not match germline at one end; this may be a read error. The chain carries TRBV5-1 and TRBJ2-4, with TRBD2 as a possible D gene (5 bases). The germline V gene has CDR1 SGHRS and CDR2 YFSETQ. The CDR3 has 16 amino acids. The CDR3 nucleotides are TGCGCCAGCAGCTTTAACTCCATGGGAGCCAAAAACATTCAGTGCTTC. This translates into CASSFNSMGAKNIQCF.

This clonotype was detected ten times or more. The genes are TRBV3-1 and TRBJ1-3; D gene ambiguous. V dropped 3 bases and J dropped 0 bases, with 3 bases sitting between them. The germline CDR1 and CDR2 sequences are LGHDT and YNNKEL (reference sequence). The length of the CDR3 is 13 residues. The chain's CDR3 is CASSHASGNTIYF. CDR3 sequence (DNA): TGTGCCAGCAGCCACGCCTCTGGAAACACCATATATTTT. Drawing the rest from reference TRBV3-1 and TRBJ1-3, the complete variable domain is DTAVSQTPKYLVTQMGNDKSIKCEQNLGHDTMYWYKQDSKKFLKIMFSYNNKELIINETVPNRFSPKSPDKAHLNLHINSLELGDSAVYFCASSHASGNTIYFGEGSWLTVV.

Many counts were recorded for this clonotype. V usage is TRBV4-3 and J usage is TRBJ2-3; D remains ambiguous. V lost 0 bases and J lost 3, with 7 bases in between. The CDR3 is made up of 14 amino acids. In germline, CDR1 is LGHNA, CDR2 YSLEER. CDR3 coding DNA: TGCGCCAGCAGCCAAGATTCCCGGACAGATACGCAGTATTTT. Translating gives CASSQDSRTDTQYF.

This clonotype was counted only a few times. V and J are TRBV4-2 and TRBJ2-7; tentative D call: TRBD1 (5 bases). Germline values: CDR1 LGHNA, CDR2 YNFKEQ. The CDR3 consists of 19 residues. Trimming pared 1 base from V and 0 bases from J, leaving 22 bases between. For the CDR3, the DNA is TGTGCCAGCAGCCAAGGGTCCGTGAGTTGGGGCCCGATCTCCTACGAGCAGTACTTC. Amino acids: CASSQGSVSWGPISYEQYF.